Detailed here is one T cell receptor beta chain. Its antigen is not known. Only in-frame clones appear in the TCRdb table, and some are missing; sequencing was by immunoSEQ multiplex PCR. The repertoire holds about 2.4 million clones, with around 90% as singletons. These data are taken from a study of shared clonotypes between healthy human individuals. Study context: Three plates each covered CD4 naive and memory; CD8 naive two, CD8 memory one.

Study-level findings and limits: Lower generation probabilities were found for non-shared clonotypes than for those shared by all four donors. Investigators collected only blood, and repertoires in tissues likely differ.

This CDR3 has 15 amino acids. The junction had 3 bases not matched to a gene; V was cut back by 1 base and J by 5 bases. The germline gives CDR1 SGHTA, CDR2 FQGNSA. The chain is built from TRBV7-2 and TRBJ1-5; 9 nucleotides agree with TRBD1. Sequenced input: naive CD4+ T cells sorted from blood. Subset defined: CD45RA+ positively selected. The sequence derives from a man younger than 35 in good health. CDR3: CASSLEQGAHQPQHF. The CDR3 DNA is TGTGCCAGCAGCTTAGAACAGGGGGCCCATCAGCCCCAGCATTTT.